This TCR beta chain was sequenced in a study of blood T cells in healthy people across ages (dated by TCRdb to about 2015). As for the study more broadly: In model experiments, template switching captured about one uniquely barcoded TCR beta cDNA molecule for every two T cells. Age-related changes in TCR beta repertoire diversity were measured in the study by deep sequencing normalized with unique cDNA molecular identifiers. Four age groups were formed from the donors: young (average roughly 15 years), middle-aged (approximately 40), aged (approximately 60) and long-lived (roughly 88). For two donors (one aged 18 to 30 and one aged 80 or older), the study analyzed two additional independent replicas of 1 million unique cDNA reads from the same blood draw.

CDR1 and CDR2, per the germline V gene, are MGHDK and SYGVNS. The CDR3 runs 16 amino acids, cysteine and phenylalanine included. Only the CDR3 DNA is retained, 48 bases long and in frame from the first base. V loses 0 bases at its end and J loses 5 bases; junction bases beyond the gene matches: 5. The method behind the library was 5' RACE. Instrument on record: Illumina HiSeq 2500. A second PCR of roughly 7 to 12 cycles was run with a J-beta primer mix and a sample-barcoded 5' primer. A unique molecular identifier was introduced onto each TCR beta cDNA molecule by a template-switch 5' adaptor carrying 12 random nucleotides. At least 3 million CDR3-containing paired-end reads were obtained from each sample. The Mint cDNA synthesis kit, primed by a TRBC-specific oligonucleotide, was used to synthesize first-strand cDNA from all RNA. All cDNA was treated with uracil-DNA glycosylase and then went through a first 18-cycle PCR with the universal primers M1SS and BC2_uni_R. In the authors' own workflow: Normalization of each sample was performed by random selection of 1 million high-quality reads, each carrying a distinct molecular identifier. Reads with shared molecular identifiers were discarded instead of being binned into consensus sequences. MiTCR, with a Q25 quality threshold and the strictest error-elimination algorithm, was used for CDR3 identification, clonotype clustering and error correction. A nonparametric unseen species model using Euler transformation provided a lower-bound estimate of total TCR beta diversity. The raw public data were reprocessed by TCRdb itself: fastp quality trimming at Q25, MiXCR clonotype calling, in-frame beta chains only. All rows with the same CDR3 protein become a single entry with the most common DNA and genes. The V and J calls come from TCRdb's annotation, not from the publication. This sample lists about 800,000 distinct CDR3 sequences; more than 20% were detected once. Of the sample, more than 3% falls within the top ten clones.

Systemically healthy Caucasian individuals from Russia, some 40 in total and aged roughly 6 to 90 years, were included as donors. Each donor gave approximately 9.3 milliliters of peripheral blood, collected into EDTA-treated Vacutainer tubes. Ficoll-Paque density-gradient centrifugation was used to isolate PBMCs, with at least 7 million per sample. Total RNA was extracted from PBMCs with Trizol reagent, with at least 6 micrograms obtained per sample. For every donor, an aliquot of PBMCs went through flow cytometry to measure the percentages of naive CD45RAhigh/CD27high T cells. A note on this clonotype: Its antigen remains unidentified. There are no base qualities to consult, and no much larger clone falls within one base.

On the study overall, not on this receptor specifically: The percentage of naive T cells measured by flow cytometry correlated strongly with observed TCR beta diversity. Conclusive comparison of naive and antigen-experienced compartments was prevented by the profiling of bulk unsorted PBMCs. Estimates of total diversity based on one million sequenced T cells were considered lower bounds and underestimates. Donor CMV infection status was unknown, potentially confounding age-related changes in expanded clonotypes. Compared with the aged group, the long-lived group had more naive CD4+ T cells, fewer expanded clones and increased TCR diversity, suggesting age selection. As age increased, observed TCR beta diversity per million T cells dropped in a roughly linear way, and a significant reduction was already evident by age 40.

In addition, the sample was reused for a study of T cells of mothers and their children. The second study's authors report: The donors were nine systemically healthy Caucasian individuals, made up of three mothers and their six children. cDNA synthesis used all of the extracted RNA, with around 1.4 ug of RNA in each 15 ul reaction. Sample barcodes and 2-4 random nucleotides were added via the M1S primer in the second PCR. More than 8 million TCR beta CDR3 reads were obtained from each mother, and roughly 3 million reads were obtained from each child. Thymic selection shapes the output of TCR recombination in a similar way in related and unrelated pairs, and inherited differences have a minor effect. Normalized repertoire overlap was always slightly but never significantly higher in related than unrelated mother-child pairs. Persistent microchimeric T cell clones were not detected, at a sensitivity of approximately 100 clones per million clonotypes. In the study, deep NGS was used to compare the TCR beta repertoires of mothers and children, and features distinguishing related mother-child pairs from unrelated individuals were sought. On average, the children were approximately 12 +/- 4 years old, while the mothers were about 40 +/- 4 years old. Libraries were sequenced on Illumina HiSeq 2000 with 100+100 nt paired-end reads after adapter ligation with NEBNext reagents. Mother and child libraries were prepared a month apart and sequenced in separate runs to prevent cross-contamination. Between roughly 500,000 and 2,000,000 distinct TCR beta clonotypes were identified per donor. Naive TCR beta clonotypes were estimated from low-frequency clonotypes matched to each donor's FACS-determined naive share, without sorting.

The material sequenced was blood. This sequence was found in a boy aged 5-17 years in good health. This sequence uses TRBV25-1 and TRBJ2-5; the junction holds 11 bases that match TRBD1. The CDR3 corresponds to CASSEYRGTGGETQYF. In nucleotide form, the sequence is TGTGCCAGCAGTGAATATAGGGGGACAGGGGGGGAGACCCAGTACTTC.